This T cell receptor (beta chain) was profiled in a study of T cells in Graves' hyperthyroidism and ophthalmopathy. Amplification of TCR beta CDR3 regions was performed using RNA transcripts as template. When the TCR CDR3 underwent first-round RT-PCR, the HTBI primer set was used. TCRdb independently ran MiXCR on the multiplex PCR reads; one entry per CDR3 protein. The sample records a few hundred thousand distinct CDR3 sequences, just under 15% being singletons. Study findings and constraints: Appearing also in blood were most of the thyroid clonotypes expanded above 0.001.

Patients counted as stable if ophthalmopathy did not develop within 18 months. Source material for PBMCs was over 7.5 ml fresh peripheral blood. This clonotype has at least ten counts. Its specificity is unknown. The sample taken for sequencing was blood. The clonotype was recovered from a woman aged 25 to 45 with Graves' hyperthyroidism.

The CDR3 DNA is TGTGCCTGGAGGACAGGGAACTATGGCTACACCTTC. The encoded protein is CAWRTGNYGYTF. The J gene is TRBJ1-2, the V gene TRBV30; 7 nucleotides match TRBD1. The CDR3 extends over 12 amino acids. The ends lost 3 bases at V and 2 bases at J; junction bases unmatched: 0. CDR1 is GTSNPN and CDR2 is SVGIG in the germline V gene (reference sequence).